Below, 19 T cell receptor beta chains from the same sample are listed, as sequenced in a study of blood T cell repertoires in COVID-19. Produced via immunoSEQ multiplex PCR; TCRdb's table is partial and in-frame only. The sample lists roughly 290,000 clones, approximately 90% occurring once. Sequenced material: PBMCs or T cells enriched from blood (not recorded which). Source of these receptors: a woman aged 40-49 years who had recovered from COVID-19.

The chain is built from TRBV18 and TRBJ1-3; tentatively, D is TRBD1 (5 bases). Trimming cost V 0 bases and J 8 bases, with 14 bases left between them. The CDR3 is made up of 15 amino acids. In germline, CDR1 is KGHSH, CDR2 LQKENI. In DNA, the CDR3 is TGTGCCAGCTCACCACCGGCAGGGATGGGTGACACCATATATTTT. Translation gives CASSPPAGMGDTIYF.

This clone was seen ten or more times. The genes are TRBV5-1 and TRBJ2-1; possible D gene TRBD1, 6 bases. The CDR3 is 13 residues long. V lost 7 bases and J 5 bases, leaving 13 bases between the germline ends. The V gene's germline CDR1 is SGHRS and CDR2 YFSETQ. This CDR3 reads CASSHRADNEQFF. CDR3 in DNA: TGCGCCAGCTCACACAGGGCAGACAATGAGCAGTTCTTC.

This clone showed up just once. The V and J genes are TRBV30 and TRBJ1-5; no firm D call. The V and J ends lost 2 bases and 6 bases respectively, with 11 bases between them. The CDR3 has 13 residues. Germline V CDR1 and CDR2: GTSNPN, SVGIG (reference sequence). CDR3 sequence (DNA): TGTGCCTGGAGTCCGCAAGCCGGTCAGCCCCAGCATTTT. Protein: CAWSPQAGQPQHF.

Only a few counts were recorded for this clone. J is TRBJ1-5 and V is TRBV29-1; 9 nucleotides line up with TRBD1. CDR1 is SQVTM, CDR2 ANQGSEA, per germline. CDR3 length: 13 residues. With V trimmed by 4 bases and J by 2 bases, 0 bases remained unmatched. CDR3 bases: TGCAGCGTTGGGACAGGGGGCAATCAGCCCCAGCATTTT. As protein: CSVGTGGNQPQHF.

There are a few counts of this clone. CDR3 coding DNA: TGTGCCAGCCATGGACAGGGGGGAAAACTGTTTTTT. Translation: CASHGQGGKLFF. This chain connects TRBV28 to TRBJ1-4; 10 nucleotides line up with TRBD1. J lost 10 bases, V lost 8 bases, and 4 bases had no gene match. Germline V gene sequence: CDR1 MDHEN, CDR2 SYDVKM. This CDR3 is 12 amino acids long. Full variable domain (rest looked up from reference TRBV28 and TRBJ1-4): DVKVTQSSRYLVKRTGEKVFLECVQDMDHENMFWYRQDPGLGLRLIYFSYDVKMKEKGDIPEGYSVSREKKERFSLILESASTNQTSMYLCASHGQGGKLFFGSGTQLSVL.

This chain connects TRBV5-1 to TRBJ1-6; 11 bases line up with TRBD1. The germline V gene encodes CDR1 SGHRS and CDR2 YFSETQ. Trimming removed 4 bases from V and 10 bases from J; junction bases left unmatched: 7. The CDR3 is 15 amino acids. For the CDR3, the DNA is TGCGCCAGCAGCGGGGGACAGGGGGTGAGATCACCCCTCCACTTT. This encodes CASSGGQGVRSPLHF.

The chain has TRBV11-2 and TRBJ1-3; no definite D call. This CDR3 has 16 residues. Between the trimmed V and J ends, which lost 6 bases and 0 bases, there was a span of 15 bases. Germline V gene data show CDR1 as SGHAT and CDR2 as FQNNGV. CDR3 in DNA: TGTGCCAGCAGTCCTGTAGACACCCGCTCTGGAAACACCATATATTTT. Protein product: CASSPVDTRSGNTIYF.

With respect to this clone: Other nucleotide sequences from this sample produce the same CDR3. The chain is built from TRBV30 and TRBJ1-5, with D uncertain. The CDR3 is made up of 12 amino acids. Germline V CDR1 and CDR2: GTSNPN, SVGIG (reference sequence). Trimming took off 1 base at V and 4 bases at J, with 5 bases between the two ends. In DNA, the CDR3 is TGTGCCTGGAGTGGCCAGAATCAGCCCCAGCATTTT. Protein sequence: CAWSGQNQPQHF.

DNA for the CDR3: TGCGCCAGCAGCCAAGGTCAAGTCGGGGGGGAGCAGTACTTC. It yields the protein CASSQGQVGGEQYF. V gene TRBV4-3 combines with J gene TRBJ2-7, with 7 bases identical to TRBD2. CDR3 length: 14 amino acids. With 1 base clipped from V and 7 bases from J, the junction kept 7 bases outside the gene matches. The V gene's germline CDR1 is LGHNA and CDR2 YSLEER.

In this sample, this clone turned up once. The chain has TRBV28 and TRBJ1-4; 9 nucleotides line up with TRBD1. The CDR3 consists of 16 residues. V shed 3 bases and J 6 bases; nucleotides not matched to a gene: 8. The germline gives CDR1 MDHEN, CDR2 SYDVKM. CDR3 nucleotide sequence: TGTGCCAGCAGTTTGAGTGGGACAGGGAGCGATGAAAAACTGTTTTTT. Translated, it gives CASSLSGTGSDEKLFF.

The V and J genes are TRBV28 and TRBJ2-3; a possible D gene is TRBD1 (6 bases). CDR3 length: 14 residues. The germline gives CDR1 MDHEN, CDR2 SYDVKM. V was trimmed by 6 bases and J by 7 bases, leaving 17 bases between them. The CDR3 DNA reads TGTGCCAGCAGCCTGCCCGGGACATATTATACGCAGTATTTT. Its translation is CASSLPGTYYTQYF. Complete variable domain (other parts from reference TRBV28 and TRBJ2-3): DVKVTQSSRYLVKRTGEKVFLECVQDMDHENMFWYRQDPGLGLRLIYFSYDVKMKEKGDIPEGYSVSREKKERFSLILESASTNQTSMYLCASSLPGTYYTQYFGPGTRLTVL.

This chain links TRBV4-2 with TRBJ1-1, with D unclear. Between the trimmed V and J ends, which lost 7 bases and 0 bases, there was a span of 15 bases. CDR3 length: 15 residues. CDR1 LGHNA and CDR2 YNFKEQ come from the germline V gene. The CDR3 loop is CASTREGSVNTEAFF. The CDR3, as DNA: TGTGCCAGCACCCGGGAGGGATCAGTGAACACTGAAGCTTTCTTT.

The V call is TRBV7-2, the J call TRBJ1-1; D is perhaps TRBD1 (5 bases). This CDR3 spans 14 amino acids. V was pared by 1 base and J by 10 bases, with 16 bases between. Germline CDR1 is SGHTA and CDR2 is FQGNSA. CDR3 nucleotides: TGTGCCAGCAGCTTAGTCCCCGACGGCGGGACAGCTTTCTTT. Amino acid sequence: CASSLVPDGGTAFF.

V usage is TRBV18 and J usage is TRBJ2-2, with D tentatively TRBD2 (5 bases). The CDR3 length is 15 residues. CDR1 and CDR2 from the germline V gene are KGHSH and LQKENI. The ends were cut back, 3 bases at V and 4 bases at J, with 12 bases in the middle. The CDR3 loop reads CASSPRKLGTGELFF. The CDR3 region has the DNA TGTGCCAGCTCACCGCGTAAACTAGGCACCGGGGAGCTGTTTTTT. Variable domain in full (rest from reference TRBV18 and TRBJ2-2): NAGVMQNPRHLVRRRGQEARLRCSPMKGHSHVYWYRQLPEEGLKFMVYLQKENIIDESGMPKERFSAEFPKEGPSILRIQQVVRGDSAAYFCASSPRKLGTGELFFGEGSRLTVL.

The J gene is TRBJ1-3, the V gene TRBV10-2; D uncertain. This CDR3 has 17 amino acids. The germline CDR1 and CDR2 sequences are WSHSY and SAAADI. Deletions cut 6 bases from V and 1 base from J, with 19 bases between. CDR3 protein: CASSPQSPGRSGNTIYF. In DNA form, the CDR3 reads TGCGCCAGCAGCCCCCAATCTCCGGGGAGATCTGGAAACACCATATATTTT.

This chain joins TRBV5-6 and TRBJ2-3; 7 bases match TRBD1. This CDR3 is 15 amino acids long. Germline lookup yields CDR1 SGHDT and CDR2 YYEEEE. The V and J ends lost 4 bases and 1 base, in that order; junction bases with no gene match: 6. CDR3 nucleotide sequence: TGTGCCAGCAGCCTCCGGACAGGTGGCACAGATACGCAGTATTTT. It translates to CASSLRTGGTDTQYF.

The chain employs TRBV20-1 and TRBJ2-2; D not certain. V was cut by 3 bases and J by 0 bases, with 8 bases left in between. Per germline, CDR1 DFQATT and CDR2 SNEGSKA (reference sequence). CDR3 length: 14 residues. CDR3 DNA: TGCAGTGCTAGTCTACAGACGAACACCGGGGAGCTGTTTTTT. Its protein product is CSASLQTNTGELFF.

This clone was observed once. The chain carries TRBV28 and TRBJ2-5; TRBD1 matches 8 bases. Per germline, CDR1 MDHEN and CDR2 SYDVKM. The CDR3 totals 17 residues. The V gene end was trimmed by 2 bases and the J gene end by 5 bases; junction bases not matched to a gene: 13. CDR3 bases: TGTGCCAGCAGTTTAGGCTTCCGACAGGGGAGTAGGGAGACCCAGTACTTC. This gives the protein CASSLGFRQGSRETQYF.

Only a few counts were recorded for this clone. The rearrangement joins TRBV6-2 or TRBV6-3 to TRBJ2-1; 11 nucleotides match TRBD2. In germline, CDR1 is MNHEY, CDR2 SVGEGT. The CDR3 covers 18 residues. Trimming at V came to 6 bases and at J to 7 bases, leaving 17 bases not matched to a gene. In DNA form, the CDR3 reads TGTGCCAGCAGCTCCAACCGGATGACTAGCGGGACCGGAAATGAGCAGTTCTTC. This sequence encodes CASSSNRMTSGTGNEQFF.